A single sample gave rise to the 25 T cell receptor beta chains below, sequenced in a study of blood T cell repertoires in COVID-19. Clones were sequenced by immunoSEQ multiplex PCR, and TCRdb holds only the in-frame ones, with some missing. The repertoire includes approximately 250,000 clones, roughly 91% of them detected once, and approximately 2% sits in the top ten. Sequenced sample: PBMCs or T cells enriched from blood (not recorded which). The receptor source for this set is a woman aged 55-75 years in a cohort exposed to, infected with or recovered from COVID-19 (not recorded which).

This chain connects TRBV14 to TRBJ1-3; D not resolved. The CDR3 spans 14 residues. From germline, CDR1 is SGHDN and CDR2 FVKESK. The V end lost 4 bases, the J end lost 1 base, and 8 bases lay between the germline ends. The chain's CDR3 is CASSPDRSGNTIYF. CDR3 bases: TGTGCCAGCAGCCCCGATAGATCTGGAAACACCATATATTTT.

CDR3 residues: CATSDGLAGGRTDTQYF. The CDR3 region has the DNA TGTGCCACCAGTGACGGACTAGCGGGAGGTCGCACAGATACGCAGTATTTT. The chain employs TRBV24-1 and TRBJ2-3, with 14 bases identical to TRBD2. V shed 4 bases, J shed 1 base, and the junction held 3 bases outside the gene matches. This CDR3 spans 17 amino acids. Germline loops: CDR1 KGHDR, CDR2 SFDVKD.

This chain links TRBV7-9 with TRBJ2-2; 7 bases are a match to TRBD2. Germline loops: CDR1 SEHNR, CDR2 FQNEAQ (reference sequence). The ends lost 3 bases at V and 2 bases at J; junction bases unmatched: 6. The CDR3 has 16 residues. The CDR3 sequence: CASSFLLAVNTGELFF. The DNA of the CDR3 is TGTGCCAGCAGCTTCCTCCTAGCGGTTAACACCGGGGAGCTGTTTTTT.

CDR3 sequence (DNA): TGCGCCAGCAGCTTAGGACTAGCGGGTCTTTCCTACGAGCAGTACTTC. Its protein product is CASSLGLAGLSYEQYF. J is TRBJ2-7 and V is TRBV5-1; TRBD2 matches at 11 bases. CDR3 length: 16 residues. The V segment lost 2 bases and the J segment 1 base; nucleotides outside the gene matches: 5. Germline lookup yields CDR1 SGHRS and CDR2 YFSETQ.

The CDR3 sequence is CASRMDGQNSPLHF. As DNA, the CDR3 is TGTGCCAGCAGGATGGACGGACAGAATTCACCCCTCCACTTT. The chain uses TRBV6-5 and TRBJ1-6; possible D gene TRBD1, 6 bases. The length of the CDR3 is 14 residues. The germline V gene has CDR1 MNHEY and CDR2 SVGAGI. The ends were cut back, 6 bases at V and 7 bases at J, with 13 bases in the middle.

This sequence joins TRBV11-2 and TRBJ2-7, with D possibly matching TRBD1 (6 bases). Germline assignment: CDR1 SGHAT and CDR2 FQNNGV. Trimming removed 4 bases from V and 2 bases from J, with 9 bases in between. CDR3 size: 13 residues. The CDR3 here is CASSYRAAYEQYF. The CDR3 DNA sequence: TGTGCCAGCAGCTACAGGGCGGCCTACGAGCAGTACTTC.

The chain combines TRBV30 with TRBJ1-3; TRBD1 matches at 8 bases. V lost 2 bases to trimming and J lost 0 bases; unmatched junction nucleotides: 6. The germline V gene has CDR1 GTSNPN and CDR2 SVGIG (reference sequence). This CDR3 has 16 amino acids. In DNA, the CDR3 is TGTGCCTGGAGTAGAGGACAGGGAAACTCTGGAAACACCATATATTTT. It specifies CAWSRGQGNSGNTIYF.

This sequence joins TRBV15 and TRBJ2-2, with 7 bases that match TRBD1. V shed 3 bases and J 6 bases; nucleotides not matched to a gene: 10. CDR1 and CDR2 from the germline V gene are LNHNV and YYDKDF (reference sequence). The CDR3 is made up of 16 amino acids. As DNA, the CDR3 is TGTGCCACCAGCAGTCCTCTAGACGGACAGGCCGGGGAGCTGTTTTTT. The encoded protein is CATSSPLDGQAGELFF.

V gene TRBV5-1 combines with J gene TRBJ2-5; 12 positions match TRBD1. Germline trimming cut 4 bases from V and 5 bases from J; bases unmatched to any gene: 9. The CDR3 loop spans 16 amino acids. Per the germline V gene, CDR1 is SGHRS and CDR2 is YFSETQ. The CDR3 region is CASSLLGTGGGETQYF. CDR3 sequence (DNA): TGCGCCAGCAGCCTACTGGGGACAGGGGGCGGTGAGACCCAGTACTTC.

The V gene is TRBV18, the J gene TRBJ2-1, with D unclear. CDR1 is KGHSH and CDR2 is LQKENI in the germline V gene. Trimming removed 1 base at V and 10 bases at J, with 17 bases between. The CDR3 spans 15 residues. The CDR3 DNA reads TGTGCCAGCTCACCACTTCAGAAAGCTAGTAAAGAGCAGTTCTTC. Amino acid sequence: CASSPLQKASKEQFF. Full variable domain (outside the CDR3, taken from reference TRBV18 and TRBJ2-1): NAGVMQNPRHLVRRRGQEARLRCSPMKGHSHVYWYRQLPEEGLKFMVYLQKENIIDESGMPKERFSAEFPKEGPSILRIQQVVRGDSAAYFCASSPLQKASKEQFFGPGTRLTVL.

This chain links TRBV11-2 with TRBJ1-1; D uncertain. With 1 base removed from V and 1 base from J, the gap between germline ends came to 4 bases. The CDR3 is 13 amino acids. Germline V gene lookup returns CDR1 SGHAT and CDR2 FQNNGV. CDR3 coding DNA: TGTGCCAGCAGCTTAGGAGCGAACACTGAAGCTTTCTTT. Its protein is CASSLGANTEAFF. Full variable domain (missing parts from reference TRBV11-2 and TRBJ1-1): EAGVAQSPRYKIIEKRQSVAFWCNPISGHATLYWYQQILGQGPKLLIQFQNNGVVDDSQLPKDRFSAERLKGVDSTLKIQPAKLEDSAVYLCASSLGANTEAFFGQGTRLTVV.

This clone has just one count. This chain connects TRBV13 to TRBJ2-1, with 14 bases aligning to TRBD2. In germline, CDR1 is PRHDT, CDR2 FYEKMQ (reference sequence). V lost 5 bases and J lost 4; bases outside the gene matches: 13. This CDR3 spans 19 amino acids. This chain's CDR3 is CASSPGLAGVSRDYNEQFF. As DNA, the CDR3 is TGTGCCAGCAGCCCGGGACTAGCGGGAGTCAGTAGGGATTACAATGAGCAGTTCTTC.

The chain couples TRBV19 to TRBJ1-2; D might be TRBD1 (6 bases). CDR3 size: 14 residues. Germline CDR1 reads LNHDA; CDR2 reads SQIVND (reference sequence). Trimming cost V 7 bases and J 3 bases, with 15 bases left between them. The DNA for the CDR3 is TGTGCCAGTACCGAGGGGGTTTATGACTATGGCTACACCTTC. Its translation is CASTEGVYDYGYTF.

J is TRBJ2-7 and V is TRBV11-2; 11 bases align to TRBD1. Germline lookup yields CDR1 SGHAT and CDR2 FQNNGV. This CDR3 region has 15 residues. With 4 bases clipped from V and 1 base from J, the junction kept 3 bases outside the gene matches. The CDR3 spells CASSSRDRGSYEQYF. The CDR3 DNA follows: TGTGCCAGCAGCTCCCGGGACAGGGGGTCCTACGAGCAGTACTTC. Full variable domain (remainder filled in from reference TRBV11-2 and TRBJ2-7): EAGVAQSPRYKIIEKRQSVAFWCNPISGHATLYWYQQILGQGPKLLIQFQNNGVVDDSQLPKDRFSAERLKGVDSTLKIQPAKLEDSAVYLCASSSRDRGSYEQYFGPGTRLTVT.

This chain uses TRBV5-4 with TRBJ1-2; 8 nucleotides match TRBD1. The CDR3 is 13 amino acids. Germline V lookup: CDR1 SGHNT, CDR2 YYREEE (reference sequence). Unmatched junction bases numbered 5, after V lost 2 bases and J lost 8 bases. CDR3 sequence reads: CASSFQGARGYTF. The CDR3 region has the DNA TGTGCCAGCAGCTTCCAGGGGGCGCGGGGCTACACCTTC.

Here the CDR3 DNA reads TGTGCCAGCAGTCCGACAGGGGTAGTTGATACGCAGTATTTT. This sequence encodes CASSPTGVVDTQYF. This rearrangement joins TRBV28 to TRBJ2-3; TRBD1 agrees at 8 bases. CDR1 is MDHEN and CDR2 is SYDVKM in the germline V gene. The CDR3 sequence is 14 residues long. V lost 5 bases and J lost 6; bases outside the gene matches: 7.

V gene TRBV7-3 combines with J gene TRBJ2-3; 7 bases match TRBD2. Trimming removed 1 base from V and 3 bases from J; junction bases left unmatched: 10. The CDR3 is made up of 17 amino acids. Germline loops: CDR1 SGHTA, CDR2 FQGTGA. Written as DNA, the CDR3 is TGTGCCAGCAGCTTAAACCCTATTGCGGGAGCAACAGATACGCAGTATTTT. Encoded protein: CASSLNPIAGATDTQYF.

The V call is TRBV9, the J call TRBJ1-2, with 9 bases matching TRBD1. Germline V gives CDR1 SGDLS, CDR2 YYNGEE. V trimming: 3 bases; J trimming: 4 bases; junction bases outside the gene matches: 10. The CDR3 sequence is 16 residues long. In DNA form, the CDR3 reads TGTGCCAGCAGCGGATACCGACCGGGACAGGGCTATGGCTACACCTTC. It encodes CASSGYRPGQGYGYTF.

The CDR3: CSVKRQGSLAEQYF. Written as DNA, the CDR3 is TGCAGCGTCAAGAGACAGGGCTCCTTGGCCGAGCAGTACTTC. The chain links TRBV29-1 to TRBJ2-7; 7 nucleotides match TRBD1. Germline V lookup: CDR1 SQVTM, CDR2 ANQGSEA. Trimming cost V 6 bases and J 6 bases; bases outside gene matches: 14. This CDR3 is 14 amino acids long.

This chain's CDR3 is CASTPQGGNQPQHF. Written as DNA, the CDR3 is TGTGCCAGCACCCCCCAAGGGGGTAATCAGCCCCAGCATTTT. The V call is TRBV6-5, the J call TRBJ1-5; maybe TRBD1 (6 bases). The germline V gene encodes CDR1 MNHEY and CDR2 SVGAGI. The CDR3 extends over 14 amino acids. V was cut by 7 bases and J by 4 bases, with 14 bases left in between.

This chain links TRBV6-1 with TRBJ1-5; 8 positions match TRBD1. Germline CDR1 MNHNS, CDR2 SASEGT. The CDR3 spans 16 residues. The junction had 8 bases not matched to a gene; V was cut back by 4 bases and J by 3 bases. CDR3 loop: CASSGRQGMNNQPQHF. The CDR3 DNA reads TGTGCCAGCAGTGGTAGACAGGGGATGAACAATCAGCCCCAGCATTTT.

This rearrangement joins TRBV18 to TRBJ1-1, with 10 bases lining up with TRBD1. Germline CDR1 is KGHSH and CDR2 is LQKENI. The CDR3 has 17 amino acids. The J segment lost 3 bases and the V segment lost 3 bases, leaving 10 bases of the junction unmatched. CDR3 sequence (DNA): TGTGCCAGCTCACCTACGACAGGGGGCTTGTCGGACACTGAAGCTTTCTTT. This sequence encodes CASSPTTGGLSDTEAFF.

The gene calls are TRBV6-4 and TRBJ1-1; possibly TRBD1 for D (5 bases). The germline V and J ends were trimmed by 4 bases and 3 bases, with 9 bases remaining between them. Germline-derived CDR1 and CDR2 are MRHNA and SNTAGT. The CDR3 is 13 amino acids. In DNA, the CDR3 is TGTGCCAGCAGTGTGGGGCGGTACACTGAAGCTTTCTTT. Its protein product is CASSVGRYTEAFF.

The genes are TRBV2 and TRBJ1-2; D gene uncertain. Trimming shortened V by 10 bases and J by 0 bases, and 12 bases separated the two germline ends. The germline CDR1 and CDR2 sequences are SNHLY and FYNNEI. This CDR3 comprises 13 residues. Here the CDR3 reads CATHGVANYGYTF. CDR3 nucleotides: TGTGCCACCCACGGGGTGGCTAACTATGGCTACACCTTC.

The gene calls are TRBV6-5 and TRBJ1-6, with a possible D match to TRBD1 (6 bases). CDR3 length: 15 amino acids. Germline V CDR1 and CDR2: MNHEY, SVGAGI. Between the trimmed V and J ends, which lost 0 bases and 7 bases, there was a span of 10 bases. The CDR3 nucleotides are TGTGCCAGCAGTTACTCTGGGGGCAAGAATTCACCCCTCCACTTT. Translated: CASSYSGGKNSPLHF.